This record covers a single T cell receptor (beta chain). Its specificity is not known. The entry originates in a study of cytomegalovirus exposure and HLA in healthy donors. Study at large: Out of about 190 million T cells, an earlier analysis found some 110 million unique TCR beta sequences in total.

Amplification used 60 Vbeta primers and 13 Jbeta primers. Some clones are missing from TCRdb's copy, which holds only in-frame ones; the method was immunoSEQ multiplex PCR. The sample shows 210,000 or so clones, more than 75% of them seen only once. V shed 4 bases and J 7 bases; nucleotides not matched to a gene: 3. Germline V gives CDR1 PRHDT, CDR2 FYEKMQ (reference sequence). This CDR3 comprises 13 residues. Study-wide findings and caveats: Common viral pathogens seemed, in a later analysis, to connect with several of the most significant clusters. Exclusion applied to some V segments, including TRBV6-2 and TRBV6-3, as they were indistinguishable. Follow-up analysis later connected one missense variant in DCLRE1C with trimming of TCR beta V- and J-genes.

Material for sequencing was PBMCs. This sequence joins TRBV13 and TRBJ1-5, with TRBD1 matching 8 bases. The TCR originated in a man aged 25-45 years in good health and CMV-seronegative. In DNA form, the CDR3 reads TGTGCCAGCAGCTCCCAGGGGGCCCAGCCCCAGCATTTT. This sequence encodes CASSSQGAQPQHF.